The clone carrying this TCR beta chain came up a few times. What it binds is not known. The data are from a study of CD8+ T cells in alopecia areata. Study at large: Tofacitinib dosing lasted 6 to 18 months, which was then followed by 6 months off drug.

Extracted RNA was reverse transcribed into cDNA, the sequencing template. The repertoire was sequenced with immunoSEQ multiplex PCR; TCRdb's copy has only in-frame clones and lacks some. The sample has approximately 100,000 clones, approximately 63% seen once; the top ten hold around 17%. Germline trimming cut 4 bases from V and 5 bases from J; bases unmatched to any gene: 5. Germline V gene data show CDR1 as SGHDT and CDR2 as YYEEEE. The CDR3 spans 13 residues. Regarding treatment: oral pan-JAK inhibitor, 5-10 mg twice daily. General study findings and limits: In scalp, tofacitinib significantly decreased clonality and expanded CD8+ clones among the top 100.

Sequenced here: CD8+ T cells sorted from blood, sampled between weeks 55 and 70, from a patient treated with tofacitinib. The chain has TRBV5-6 and TRBJ1-1; 7 bases map to TRBD1. This clonotype was obtained from a human donor with alopecia areata. This chain's CDR3 is CASSPTGDTEAFF. Here the CDR3 DNA reads TGTGCCAGCAGCCCCACAGGGGATACTGAAGCTTTCTTT.